The 16 T cell receptor beta chains below all came from one sample that was sequenced in a study of blood T cell repertoires in COVID-19. Generated by immunoSEQ multiplex PCR, the TCRdb table keeps only in-frame clones and is missing some. Seen here are about 130,000 clones, around 89% observed once, and the top ten hold less than 4.5%. Sequences were obtained from peripheral blood. The receptors originated from a man between 60 and 75 years old with COVID-19, enrolled during active disease.

This clone has only a few counts. V gene TRBV7-8 combines with J gene TRBJ2-2; D call uncertain. The V end was cut by 5 bases, the J end by 4 bases, with 11 bases between. CDR1 is SGHVS, CDR2 FQNEAQ, per germline. This CDR3 contains 14 residues. CDR3 DNA sequence: TGTGCCAGCAGCCCTACAGTGCGCACCGGGGAGCTGTTTTTT. Its translation: CASSPTVRTGELFF.

This clone is a singleton in its sample. The chain combines TRBV9 with TRBJ2-3; 9 nucleotides line up with TRBD2. Looked up from germline, CDR1 is SGDLS and CDR2 is YYNGEE. The ends lost 3 bases at V and 1 base at J; junction bases unmatched: 6. The CDR3 length is 16 residues. The CDR3 DNA is TGTGCCAGCAGCGAGGGGAGACTAGCGGGCACAGATACGCAGTATTTT. It codes for CASSEGRLAGTDTQYF.

The chain couples TRBV18 to TRBJ2-7; a possible D gene is TRBD1 (5 bases). The CDR3 loop spans 14 amino acids. Germline CDR1 is KGHSH and CDR2 is LQKENI. Trimming removed 2 bases at V and 6 bases at J, with 14 bases between. The CDR3: CASSPRGSPGEQYF. CDR3 in DNA: TGTGCCAGCTCACCAAGGGGCTCTCCAGGCGAGCAGTACTTC.

This clone was observed a single time. The rearrangement uses TRBV5-8 and TRBJ1-2; unclear D gene. Per the germline V gene, CDR1 is SGHTS and CDR2 is YDEGEE. The CDR3 sequence is 14 residues long. Trimming took 5 bases from V and 4 from J, leaving 15 bases between them. The CDR3 sequence: CASSYLSSVYGYTF. In DNA, the CDR3 is TGTGCCAGCAGTTACCTCTCGAGCGTCTATGGCTACACCTTC.

This clone has a single count. The rearrangement uses TRBV28 and TRBJ1-1; D not certain. Germline V gene sequence: CDR1 MDHEN, CDR2 SYDVKM. Trimming left V 6 bases short and J 11 bases short, with 22 bases between. This CDR3 region has 14 residues. CDR3 amino acids: CASSLAVGSLSAFF. CDR3 nucleotides: TGTGCCAGCAGCCTCGCGGTCGGCAGCCTCAGCGCTTTCTTT.

The chain links TRBV30 to TRBJ2-7; 8 bases are shared with TRBD1. After removal of 8 bases from V and 6 bases from J, the junction contained 9 bases not matched to a gene. Germline CDR1 reads GTSNPN; CDR2 reads SVGIG (reference sequence). The CDR3 has 12 residues. CDR3 in amino acids: CAHAGGSGEQYF. The CDR3 region has the DNA TGTGCCCACGCAGGGGGCTCAGGCGAGCAGTACTTC. The entire variable domain, with the rest obtained from reference TRBV30 and TRBJ2-7, is as follows: SQTIHQWPATLVQPVGSPLSLECTVEGTSNPNLYWYRQAAGRGLQLLFYSVGIGQISSEVPQNLSASRPQDRQFILSSKKLLLSDSGFYLCAHAGGSGEQYFGPGTRLTVT.

This chain uses TRBV5-1 with TRBJ2-2; 12 bases are a match to TRBD1. Per the germline V gene, CDR1 is SGHRS and CDR2 is YFSETQ. The CDR3 extends over 15 amino acids. V shed 4 bases, J shed 6 bases, and the junction held 4 bases outside the gene matches. The chain's CDR3 is CASSGGQGAAGELFF. The CDR3 coding sequence is TGCGCCAGCAGCGGGGGACAGGGGGCCGCCGGGGAGCTGTTTTTT.

The chain combines TRBV11-2 with TRBJ1-1, with D perhaps matching TRBD1 (5 bases). The CDR3 consists of 13 residues. The germline V and J ends were trimmed by 4 bases and 1 base, with 7 bases remaining between them. CDR1 and CDR2 from the germline V gene are SGHAT and FQNNGV. The CDR3 nucleotides read TGTGCCAGCAGCTCAAGGGGGAACACTGAAGCTTTCTTT. It specifies CASSSRGNTEAFF.

This clone turned up a few times. The chain joins TRBV12-3 or TRBV12-4 to TRBJ2-5; 8 nucleotides align to TRBD1. CDR3 length equals 13 residues. The V segment lost 8 bases and the J segment 5 bases; nucleotides outside the gene matches: 7. As DNA, the CDR3 is TGTGCCAGCGTCAGGGGGCCTGAGGAGACCCAGTACTTC. Translated, it gives CASVRGPEETQYF.

This sequence joins TRBV7-8 and TRBJ1-1; no firm D call. Trimming shortened V by 5 bases and J by 0 bases, and 13 bases separated the two germline ends. CDR1 is SGHVS, CDR2 FQNEAQ, per germline. The CDR3 sequence is 15 residues long. CDR3 nucleotides: TGTGCCAGCAGCCCGCTCGTGGGCATGAACACTGAAGCTTTCTTT. Protein sequence: CASSPLVGMNTEAFF.

The chain recombines TRBV4-3 with TRBJ1-4; a possible D gene is TRBD1 (6 bases). Germline CDR1 reads LGHNA; CDR2 reads YSLEER. V lost 2 bases, J lost 1 base, and 11 bases lay in between. The CDR3 has 16 residues. In DNA, the CDR3 is TGCGCCAGCAGCCAAACACCGGGACAAACTAATGAAAAACTGTTTTTT. It encodes CASSQTPGQTNEKLFF.

V and J are TRBV5-4 and TRBJ2-2; 13 bases are shared with TRBD2. The junction had 7 bases not matched to a gene; V was cut back by 4 bases and J by 7 bases. CDR1 SGHNT and CDR2 YYREEE come from the germline V gene (reference sequence). The CDR3 is made up of 16 amino acids. Here the CDR3 DNA reads TGTGCCAGCAGCCTTACTAGCGGGGGGGCCATCGGGGAGCTGTTTTTT. Amino acid sequence: CASSLTSGGAIGELFF.

The chain carries TRBV2 and TRBJ2-5; 8 bases are a match to TRBD2. Losses at the gene ends were 6 bases for V and 5 bases for J; bases not matched to a gene: 14. Germline values: CDR1 SNHLY, CDR2 FYNNEI. This CDR3 region has 16 residues. The CDR3 loop is CASRGPQRGRSETQYF. CDR3 nucleotides: TGTGCCAGCAGGGGGCCTCAGCGGGGGAGGTCGGAGACCCAGTACTTC.

V gene TRBV9 combines with J gene TRBJ2-1, with 8 bases matching TRBD1. In germline, CDR1 is SGDLS, CDR2 YYNGEE. The CDR3 spans 17 residues. J was trimmed by 9 bases and V by 0 bases; bases with no gene match: 14. CDR3 region: CASSVGGRTGSKSEQFF. The DNA of the CDR3 is TGTGCCAGCAGCGTAGGGGGGCGGACAGGGAGTAAGAGTGAGCAGTTCTTC.

This sequence joins TRBV27 and TRBJ2-3, with 12 positions matching TRBD2. CDR3 length: 16 amino acids. The V segment lost 5 bases and the J segment 4 bases; nucleotides outside the gene matches: 7. CDR1 and CDR2 (germline): MNHEY, SMNVEV (reference sequence). In nucleotides, the CDR3 is TGTGCCAGCAGTGTGACTAGCGGGGGCGCGGCAGATACGCAGTATTTT. Its protein product is CASSVTSGGAADTQYF.

This clone has only one observation. This rearrangement joins TRBV6-5 to TRBJ1-2; no reliable D call. Germline-derived CDR1 and CDR2 are MNHEY and SVGAGI. The CDR3 has 14 residues. The V end lost 6 bases, the J end lost 2 bases, and 13 bases lay between the germline ends. CDR3 in amino acids: CASRSPWENYGYTF. CDR3 in DNA: TGTGCCAGCAGATCCCCATGGGAGAACTATGGCTACACCTTC.